Listed below are T cell receptor beta chains from one sample, sequenced in a study of PD-L1 blockade in urothelial cancer. TCRdb's table, derived via immunoSEQ multiplex PCR, lists solely in-frame clones and lacks some. The sample yields over 15,000 clones, about four fifths seen once. Source: PBMCs, taken around atezolizumab (anti-PD-L1) treatment. The source is a man aged 50 to 60 with urothelial cancer. CDR3s include the opening cysteine and the closing phenylalanine or tryptophan. Each record gives: CDR3 length, D gene, J gene, clone size, V gene, CDR3 protein, CDR3 DNA. The D gene is left open where the match is weak. A row's size may be missing; if present it is once, few, many or a size class.

15	TRBD2	TRBJ2-1	.	TRBV19	CASSKASGGAGEQFF	TGTGCCAGTAGTAAGGCTAGCGGGGGGGCGGGTGAGCAGTTCTTC
15	TRBD1	TRBJ1-2	.	TRBV5-4	CASSPEGQGIYGYTF	TGTGCCAGCAGCCCCGAGGGACAGGGAATATATGGCTACACCTTC
14	.	TRBJ1-2	.	TRBV7-3	CASSPGMSNYGYTF	TGTGCCAGCAGCCCAGGGATGTCTAACTATGGCTACACCTTC
13	.	TRBJ1-3	.	TRBV9	CASSREGGLTIYF	TGTGCCAGCAGCCGGGAGGGTGGCCTTACCATATATTTT
15	.	TRBJ1-1	few	TRBV5-1	CASSLGQSRVTEAFF	TGCGCCAGCAGCTTGGGACAGTCAAGGGTCACTGAAGCTTTCTTT
19	TRBD2	TRBJ2-2	.	TRBV4-1	CASSQDWTSGGVGSGELFF	TGCGCCAGCAGCCAAGATTGGACTAGCGGGGGGGTTGGTAGCGGGGAGCTGTTTTTT
15	TRBD2	TRBJ2-2	.	TRBV7-2	CASSSSGSNTGELFF	TGTGCCAGCAGTTCTAGCGGTTCGAACACCGGGGAGCTGTTTTTT
16	TRBD2	TRBJ2-5	once	TRBV19	CASSKSSGRAAETQYF	TGTGCCAGTAGTAAATCTAGCGGGAGGGCCGCAGAGACCCAGTACTTC
13	.	TRBJ2-7	.	TRBV5-5	CASSLTGSYEQYF	TGTGCCAGCAGCTTGACCGGGTCCTACGAGCAGTACTTC
14	.	TRBJ1-5	.	TRBV2	CASSGTERNQPQHF	TGTGCCAGCAGTGGGACAGAGCGCAATCAGCCCCAGCATTTT
14	TRBD1	TRBJ2-5	.	TRBV5-6	CASQRQGHQETQYF	TGTGCCAGCCAACGACAGGGACACCAAGAGACCCAGTACTTC
16	.	TRBJ1-1	.	TRBV28	CASLGADSVGDTEAFF	TGTGCCAGCTTAGGGGCAGATTCTGTAGGGGACACTGAAGCTTTCTTT
16	.	TRBJ2-5	.	TRBV6-5	CASSYIGGQGKETQYF	TGTGCCAGCAGTTACATCGGGGGGCAAGGAAAAGAGACCCAGTACTTC
14	.	TRBJ1-2	.	TRBV19	CASSIGADLSGYTF	TGTGCCAGTAGTATCGGCGCAGACTTAAGTGGCTACACCTTC
19	TRBD2	TRBJ2-5	.	TRBV12-5	CASGLVGEGAGRNQETQYF	TGTGCTAGTGGTTTGGTAGGGGAGGGAGCAGGGCGCAACCAAGAGACCCAGTACTTC
13	TRBD1	TRBJ1-5	.	TRBV10-2	CASRDRANQPQHF	TGCGCCAGCAGGGACAGGGCCAATCAGCCCCAGCATTTT
15	TRBD2	TRBJ2-7	.	TRBV7-8	CASSLTRTRSYEQYF	TGTGCCAGCAGCTTGACTAGGACTAGGTCCTACGAGCAGTACTTC
14	.	TRBJ1-5	few	TRBV30	CAWSEGDGNQPQHF	TGTGCCTGGAGTGAGGGGGACGGCAATCAGCCCCAGCATTTT
12	.	TRBJ2-1	few	TRBV6-5	CASSYNRLARFF	TGTGCCAGCAGTTACAACCGATTGGCCCGGTTCTTC
15	TRBD1	TRBJ1-1	.	TRBV6-5	CASRTGGAGNTEAFF	TGTGCCAGCAGGACAGGGGGCGCGGGGAACACTGAAGCTTTCTTT
14	TRBD1	TRBJ1-3	.	TRBV5-1	CASSPGQGGNTIYF	TGCGCCAGCAGTCCGGGACAGGGAGGAAACACCATATATTTT
17	TRBD2	TRBJ2-3	.	TRBV9	CASSVGTSGRLGDTQYF	TGTGCCAGCAGCGTAGGGACTAGCGGGAGGTTAGGGGATACGCAGTATTTT
16	.	TRBJ2-2	.	TRBV27	CASTWQGPSNTGELFF	TGTGCCAGCACATGGCAGGGCCCCTCGAACACCGGGGAGCTGTTTTTT
14	.	TRBJ1-5	.	TRBV6-5	CASSYRQGHQPQHF	TGTGCCAGCAGTTACCGGCAGGGTCATCAGCCCCAGCATTTT
13	.	TRBJ1-2	.	TRBV18	CASSPEQGYGYTF	TGTGCCAGCTCACCAGAACAGGGCTATGGCTACACCTTC
12	.	TRBJ2-1	.	TRBV2	CASSSRVGEQFF	TGTGCCAGCAGTTCCAGGGTAGGTGAGCAGTTCTTC
14	.	TRBJ1-5	.	TRBV29-1	CSVEEKALNQPQHF	TGCAGCGTTGAAGAGAAAGCGCTCAATCAGCCCCAGCATTTT
14	.	TRBJ1-2	once	TRBV6-4	CASSDSGSHYGYTF	TGTGCCAGCAGTGACTCAGGGAGTCACTATGGCTACACCTTC
14	.	TRBJ1-5	.	TRBV5-1	CASSPDRSNQPQHF	TGCGCCAGCAGCCCAGACAGAAGCAATCAGCCCCAGCATTTT
16	TRBD1	TRBJ2-1	.	TRBV7-2	CASSSRGGTGSFEQFF	TGTGCCAGCAGCTCCCGCGGCGGGACAGGGTCGTTTGAGCAGTTCTTC
14	.	TRBJ2-1	.	TRBV6-6	CASSYSRSYNEQFF	TGTGCCAGCAGTTACTCGCGGTCCTACAATGAGCAGTTCTTC
14	.	TRBJ1-1	.	TRBV19	CASSKAGQNTEAFF	TGTGCCAGTAGTAAGGCAGGGCAGAACACTGAAGCTTTCTTT
14	TRBD2	TRBJ2-5	.	TRBV6-5	CASSLAGTQETQYF	TGTGCCAGCAGCCTAGCGGGGACCCAAGAGACCCAGTACTTC
16	.	TRBJ2-7	.	TRBV4-2	CASSHSAGSSPYEQYF	TGTGCCAGCAGCCATAGTGCGGGGTCATCCCCCTACGAGCAGTACTTC
15	TRBD2	TRBJ2-3	few	TRBV2	CASRGTSVRADTQYF	TGTGCCAGCAGGGGGACTAGCGTAAGGGCAGATACGCAGTATTTT
16	.	TRBJ2-2	.	TRBV7-9	CASSSGVQMNTGELFF	TGTGCCAGCAGCTCCGGTGTCCAAATGAACACCGGGGAGCTGTTTTTT
15	.	TRBJ1-5	few	TRBV2	CASSGGQVLNQPQHF	TGTGCCAGCAGCGGGGGGCAGGTCCTCAATCAGCCCCAGCATTTT
15	TRBD1	TRBJ1-2	.	TRBV28	CASSSAGTGKYGYTF	TGTGCCAGCAGTTCCGCCGGGACAGGGAAGTATGGCTACACCTTC
13	.	TRBJ1-2	.	TRBV5-6	CASSSQAHYGYTF	TGTGCCAGCAGCTCACAGGCCCACTATGGCTACACCTTC
14	.	TRBJ1-1	once	TRBV6-1	CASSEAPPGSEAFF	TGTGCCAGCAGTGAAGCCCCCCCAGGGTCTGAAGCTTTCTTT
14	.	TRBJ2-3	.	TRBV30	CAWSHQGLGDTQYF	TGTGCCTGGAGTCATCAGGGGTTAGGAGATACGCAGTATTTT
18	TRBD2	TRBJ2-1	.	TRBV19	CASSIAVRAGGIPNEQFF	TGTGCCAGTAGTATAGCAGTCCGAGCGGGGGGCATCCCCAATGAGCAGTTCTTC
15	TRBD1	TRBJ1-5	once	TRBV15	CATSLDRGGNQPQHF	TGTGCCACCAGCTTAGACAGGGGAGGCAATCAGCCCCAGCATTTT
17	TRBD1	TRBJ2-2	.	TRBV5-1	CASRPDRALKRTGELFF	TGCGCCAGCAGGCCAGACAGGGCACTCAAGCGGACCGGGGAGCTGTTTTTT
12	TRBD1	TRBJ2-5	.	TRBV7-9	CASSRDRGSQYF	TGTGCCAGCAGCCGAGACAGGGGGTCCCAGTACTTC
14	.	TRBJ1-2	.	TRBV27	CASSPQGPSRGYTF	TGTGCCAGCAGTCCACAGGGTCCATCGAGGGGCTACACCTTC
15	TRBD2	TRBJ2-7	once	TRBV30	CAWNTVAGDIGEQYF	TGTGCCTGGAATACCGTAGCGGGAGACATCGGGGAGCAGTACTTC
9	.	TRBJ2-1	.	TRBV6-6	CASSREQFF	TGTGCCAGCTCGCGGGAGCAGTTCTTC
13	.	TRBJ1-2	once	TRBV5-1	CASSLDRPYGYTF	TGCGCCAGCAGCTTGGACAGGCCATATGGCTACACCTTC
18	TRBD2	TRBJ2-1	.	TRBV14	CASSLWTRWGRGYNEQFF	TGTGCCAGCAGCCTGTGGACTAGATGGGGACGGGGTTACAATGAGCAGTTCTTC
15	.	TRBJ2-1	few	TRBV9	CASSDDRAGYNEQFF	TGTGCCAGCAGCGACGACAGGGCGGGGTACAATGAGCAGTTCTTC
13	.	TRBJ1-5	.	TRBV6-5	CASSWRGSQPQHF	TGTGCCAGCAGTTGGAGGGGATCTCAGCCCCAGCATTTT
15	TRBD1	TRBJ2-1	.	TRBV7-2	CASSLDRGPYNEQFF	TGTGCCAGCAGCCTCGACAGGGGGCCTTACAATGAGCAGTTCTTC
16	.	TRBJ1-3	.	TRBV11-2	CASSLDQGVLGNTIYF	TGTGCCAGCAGCTTAGACCAGGGTGTCCTTGGAAACACCATATATTTT
13	.	TRBJ2-1	.	TRBV2	CASSTGGDTEQFF	TGTGCCAGCAGCACTGGGGGGGACACTGAGCAGTTCTTC
14	.	TRBJ1-5	.	TRBV27	CASSFEAGDQPQHF	TGTGCCAGCAGTTTTGAGGCGGGGGATCAGCCCCAGCATTTT
15	.	TRBJ1-1	.	TRBV30	CAWSPPGHRNTEAFF	TGTGCCTGGAGCCCCCCGGGACACCGGAACACTGAAGCTTTCTTT
18	.	TRBJ1-2	few	TRBV28	CASSPPRGPGGAIYGYTF	TGTGCCAGCAGCCCACCCCGGGGTCCGGGGGGCGCTATCTATGGCTACACCTTC
14	.	TRBJ1-6	.	TRBV2	CASSDRTQNSPLHF	TGTGCCAGCAGTGACAGGACTCAAAATTCACCCCTCCACTTT